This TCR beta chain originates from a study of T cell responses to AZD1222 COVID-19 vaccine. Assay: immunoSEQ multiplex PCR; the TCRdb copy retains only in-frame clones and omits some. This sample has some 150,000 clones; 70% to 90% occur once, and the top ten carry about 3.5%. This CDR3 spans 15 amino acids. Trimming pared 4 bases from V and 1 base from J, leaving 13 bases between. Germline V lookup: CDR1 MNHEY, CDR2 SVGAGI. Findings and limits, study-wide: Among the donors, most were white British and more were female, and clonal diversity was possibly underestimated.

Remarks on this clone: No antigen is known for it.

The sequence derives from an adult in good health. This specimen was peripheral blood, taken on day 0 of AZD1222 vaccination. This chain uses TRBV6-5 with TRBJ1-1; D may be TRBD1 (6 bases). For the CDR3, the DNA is TGTGCCAGCAGTTCCTACAGGGTAGGGAACACTGAAGCTTTCTTT. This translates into CASSSYRVGNTEAFF.